One and the same sample provided the 22 T cell receptor beta chains below, sequenced in a study of T cell responses to AZD1222 COVID-19 vaccine. The repertoire was sequenced with immunoSEQ multiplex PCR; TCRdb's copy has only in-frame clones and lacks some. The table has some 200,000 clones, about nine tenths seen once. The material sequenced was peripheral blood, taken 28 days after the second AZD1222 dose. The source of these receptors is an adult who received the AZD1222 COVID-19 vaccine.

This chain connects TRBV18 to TRBJ2-1; D call uncertain. CDR1 KGHSH and CDR2 LQKENI come from the germline V gene. V gave up 3 bases and J gave up 5 bases, with 11 bases separating them. CDR3 length equals 14 residues. This CDR3 reads CASSPSLGDNEQFF. CDR3 in DNA: TGTGCCAGCTCACCGAGTCTCGGCGACAATGAGCAGTTCTTC.

This chain links TRBV6-5 with TRBJ1-2; D may be TRBD1 (5 bases). Germline V CDR1 and CDR2: MNHEY, SVGAGI. The CDR3 runs to 13 residues. V was shortened by 2 bases and J by 4 bases, with 8 bases between the two germline ends. The CDR3 nucleotides read TGTGCCAGCAGTTACCGTGACAGCTATGGCTACACCTTC. It yields the protein CASSYRDSYGYTF.

The genes are TRBV19 and TRBJ1-1; TRBD1 aligns across 10 bases. Germline values: CDR1 LNHDA, CDR2 SQIVND (reference sequence). The CDR3 sequence is 13 residues long. V lost 7 bases and J lost 6; bases outside the gene matches: 5. This CDR3 is CASKDRGLSEAFF. In nucleotides, the CDR3 is TGTGCCAGTAAAGACAGGGGGCTTTCTGAAGCTTTCTTT.

The table lists this clone with a count of one. The V gene is TRBV29-1, the J gene TRBJ1-4, with D possibly matching TRBD1 (5 bases). The V end was cut by 4 bases, the J end by 3 bases, with 9 bases between. This CDR3 is built from 13 residues. From germline, CDR1 is SQVTM and CDR2 ANQGSEA. CDR3 sequence (DNA): TGCAGCGTTGGGGGGGTACCTAATGAAAAACTGTTTTTT. The encoded protein is CSVGGVPNEKLFF.

The chain carries TRBV4-3 and TRBJ2-3; 14 nucleotides match TRBD2. The CDR3 runs to 19 residues. Germline V gene data show CDR1 as LGHNA and CDR2 as YSLEER. V was clipped by 2 bases and J by 4 bases; unmatched bases: 11. CDR3 bases: TGCGCCAGCAGCCAAACCGGGACTAGCGGGGGCTCGCGTCCAGATACGCAGTATTTT. Translation gives CASSQTGTSGGSRPDTQYF.

This chain connects TRBV7-9 to TRBJ1-1, with 11 nucleotides matching TRBD1. The CDR3 is made up of 16 amino acids. CDR1 and CDR2 from the germline V gene are SEHNR and FQNEAQ (reference sequence). The J segment lost 4 bases and the V segment lost 5 bases, leaving 9 bases of the junction unmatched. The CDR3: CASSTRTGGSGTEAFF. The CDR3, as DNA: TGTGCCAGCAGCACTAGGACAGGGGGCTCGGGCACTGAAGCTTTCTTT.

This clone is a singleton in its sample. The chain employs TRBV6-4 and TRBJ2-3; D possibly corresponds to TRBD2 (6 bases). CDR3 size: 14 residues. V shed 6 bases and J shed 4 bases, with 14 bases lying between them. Germline-derived CDR1 and CDR2 are MRHNA and SNTAGT. CDR3 DNA sequence: TGTGCCAGCAGGCGGGACGCCGGGCCAGATACGCAGTATTTT. It specifies CASRRDAGPDTQYF.

This clone came up a few times. This rearrangement joins TRBV4-1 to TRBJ2-5; 8 bases align to TRBD1. V was pared by 3 bases and J by 5 bases, with 8 bases of the junction left unmatched. The germline V gene has CDR1 MGHRA and CDR2 YSYEKL. The CDR3 is 15 amino acids. The DNA of the CDR3 is TGCGCCAGCAGCCAGCCGGGACAGGAGGCCGAGACCCAGTACTTC. Translation: CASSQPGQEAETQYF.

The CDR3 nucleotides read TGTGCCAGCAGCTTACGAGGTCTCGGGACTGAAGCTTTCTTT. Translation: CASSLRGLGTEAFF. This chain uses TRBV7-8 with TRBJ1-1; D is unclear. V was shortened by 2 bases and J by 5 bases, with 12 bases between the two germline ends. The CDR3 contains 14 residues. Per germline, CDR1 SGHVS and CDR2 FQNEAQ.

This clone has a single count. This chain joins TRBV10-3 and TRBJ2-2; the match to TRBD1 covers 7 bases. The CDR3 extends over 14 amino acids. The ends lost 6 bases at V and 4 bases at J; junction bases unmatched: 5. Germline-derived CDR1 and CDR2 are ENHRY and SYGVKD. CDR3: CAIRDRVVTGELFF. CDR3 nucleotides: TGTGCCATCAGAGACAGGGTTGTCACCGGGGAGCTGTTTTTT.

The J gene is TRBJ1-6, the V gene TRBV2; 10 bases match TRBD1. V gave up 6 bases and J gave up 10 bases; unmatched junction bases: 9. The CDR3 extends over 15 amino acids. Germline V lookup: CDR1 SNHLY, CDR2 FYNNEI. CDR3 loop: CASRVPTGGGSPLHF. The CDR3, as DNA: TGTGCCAGCAGGGTACCGACAGGGGGCGGGTCACCCCTCCACTTT. Full variable domain (missing parts from reference TRBV2 and TRBJ1-6): EPEVTQTPSHQVTQMGQEVILRCVPISNHLYFYWYRQILGQKVEFLVSFYNNEISEKSEIFDDQFSVERPDGSNFTLKIRSTKLEDSAMYFCASRVPTGGGSPLHFGNGTRLTVT.

CDR3 nucleotides: TGTGCCAGCAGCTTTTTAGGCTCAGATACGCAGTATTTT. It is translated as CASSFLGSDTQYF. V and J are TRBV11-2 and TRBJ2-3; D not certain. This CDR3 is 13 amino acids long. The V end was cut by 3 bases, the J end by 4 bases, with 8 bases between. CDR1 and CDR2 from the germline V gene are SGHAT and FQNNGV.

This rearrangement joins TRBV7-6 to TRBJ1-4; D gene unclear. CDR1 is SGHVS, CDR2 FNYEAQ, per germline. CDR3 length: 16 residues. V dropped 1 base and J dropped 3 bases, with 12 bases sitting between them. The CDR3 coding sequence is TGTGCCAGCAGCTTAGTGGTGCGTGGGGCTAATGAAAAACTGTTTTTT. It is translated as CASSLVVRGANEKLFF.

With regard to this clone: This CDR3 is also generated by other DNA sequences in the sample. J is TRBJ1-3 and V is TRBV29-1; D not certain. CDR3 length equals 13 residues. Germline V gene data show CDR1 as SQVTM and CDR2 as ANQGSEA. Trimming removed 0 bases at V and 4 bases at J, with 7 bases between. The CDR3 loop is CSVEDRNGNTIYF. In nucleotides, the CDR3 is TGCAGCGTTGAAGATAGGAACGGAAACACCATATATTTT. Complete variable domain (other parts from reference TRBV29-1 and TRBJ1-3): SAVISQKPSRDICQRGTSLTIQCQVDSQVTMMFWYRQQPGQSLTLIATANQGSEATYESGFVIDKFPISRPNLTFSTLTVSNMSPEDSSIYLCSVEDRNGNTIYFGEGSWLTVV.

This sequence joins TRBV27 and TRBJ2-7; possible D gene TRBD1, 5 bases. The CDR3 has 15 residues. CDR1 and CDR2 (germline): MNHEY, SMNVEV (reference sequence). The V gene lost 5 bases and the J gene lost 5 bases, with 19 bases spanning the gap. The CDR3 here is CASSPRRTRNHEQYF. CDR3 in DNA: TGTGCCAGCAGTCCCCGGCGGACAAGGAATCACGAGCAGTACTTC.

This clone was recorded only once. The J gene is TRBJ1-1, the V gene TRBV30; TRBD1 might be the D (5 bases). CDR3 length: 13 residues. Between the trimmed V and J ends, which lost 0 bases and 11 bases, there was a span of 16 bases. Germline CDR1 and CDR2: GTSNPN and SVGIG (reference sequence). In DNA, the CDR3 is TGTGCCTGGAGTGTATCGGGTGTAGAGGGGGCTTTCTTT. This encodes CAWSVSGVEGAFF.

This chain links TRBV5-1 with TRBJ1-2; 11 nucleotides line up with TRBD1. Losses at the gene ends were 4 bases for V and 7 bases for J; bases not matched to a gene: 9. The CDR3 runs to 15 residues. From germline, CDR1 is SGHRS and CDR2 YFSETQ. DNA of the CDR3: TGCGCCAGCAGCCGCGTGGACAGGGGGCTTTTTGGCTACACCTTC. Amino acids: CASSRVDRGLFGYTF.

This clone showed up just a few times. This chain uses TRBV11-2 with TRBJ2-2; 9 bases are a match to TRBD2. Looked up from germline, CDR1 is SGHAT and CDR2 is FQNNGV. The CDR3 totals 16 residues. V trimming: 5 bases; J trimming: 8 bases; junction bases outside the gene matches: 12. The CDR3 nucleotides read TGTGCCAGCAGCCATCCCATAGCGGGAGCGTCGGGGGAGCTGTTTTTT. Protein sequence: CASSHPIAGASGELFF.

As concerns this clone: A junction boundary mismatches the germline segment, possibly from a read error. This rearrangement joins TRBV10-3 to TRBJ2-3, with 7 bases fitting TRBD1. The CDR3 extends over 13 amino acids. Germline CDR1 ENHRY, CDR2 SYGVKD. The CDR3 spells CAIGDRDRDTQYF. DNA for the CDR3: TGTGCCATCGGTGACAGGGATCGAGATACGCAGTATTTT.

V is TRBV6-2 or TRBV6-3 and J is TRBJ2-1; the match to TRBD2 covers 11 bases. This CDR3 comprises 18 residues. The germline V gene encodes CDR1 MNHEY and CDR2 SVGEGT. With 5 bases clipped from V and 1 base from J, the junction kept 10 bases outside the gene matches. The CDR3 DNA is TGTGCCAGCAGTCCCCTAGCGGGGGGACCCCCTTCCTACAATGAGCAGTTCTTC. Its translation is CASSPLAGGPPSYNEQFF.

The chain uses TRBV24-1 and TRBJ2-3, with 7 bases aligning to TRBD2. V lost 5 bases, J lost 4 bases, and 14 bases stayed unmatched. The CDR3 loop spans 17 amino acids. Looked up from germline, CDR1 is KGHDR and CDR2 is SFDVKD. The DNA for the CDR3 is TGTGCCACCAGTGCCCCTTGGTCTAGCGGAGGCGCAGATACGCAGTATTTT. Its translation: CATSAPWSSGGADTQYF.

The chain recombines TRBV4-1 with TRBJ2-1; no clear D gene. CDR1 and CDR2 from the germline V gene are MGHRA and YSYEKL. The V gene lost 0 bases and the J gene lost 0 bases, with 12 bases spanning the gap. The CDR3 spans 17 residues. The CDR3 DNA is TGCGCCAGCAGCCAAGACAAAGAGGTGAGCTCCTACAATGAGCAGTTCTTC. This gives the protein CASSQDKEVSSYNEQFF.